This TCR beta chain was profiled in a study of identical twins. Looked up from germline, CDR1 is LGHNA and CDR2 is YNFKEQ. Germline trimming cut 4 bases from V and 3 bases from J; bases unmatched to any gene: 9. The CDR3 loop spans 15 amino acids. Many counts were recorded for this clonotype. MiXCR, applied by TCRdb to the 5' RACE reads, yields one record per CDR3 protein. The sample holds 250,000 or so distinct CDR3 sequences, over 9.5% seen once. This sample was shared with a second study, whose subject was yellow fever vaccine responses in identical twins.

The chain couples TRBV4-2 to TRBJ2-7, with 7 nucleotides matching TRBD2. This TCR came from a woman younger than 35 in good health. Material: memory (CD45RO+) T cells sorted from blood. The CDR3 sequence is CASSPGLDPIYEQYF. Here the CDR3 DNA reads TGTGCCAGCAGCCCCGGACTAGATCCCATCTACGAGCAGTACTTC.